Included here is one T cell receptor beta chain sequence, with context. Its target is not known. Deletions cut 5 bases from V and 5 bases from J, with 18 bases between. CDR3 length: 15 residues. CDR1 and CDR2 (germline): SGHTA, FQGTGA. The source of the sample is a study of shared clonotypes between healthy human individuals. Study-wide context: The plates for each donor numbered three CD4 naive, three CD4 memory, two CD8 naive and one CD8 memory.

Each PCR replicate from the sorted subsets contained around 200 ng DNA, which is roughly 33,000 T cell genomes. Measured with immunoSEQ multiplex PCR; TCRdb has only the in-frame clones, and not every one. The table has 600,000 to 800,000 clones, roughly two thirds seen once. Study-wide points: Sequencing depth was a factor that was expected to affect clonotype sharing among donors. Clonotypes shared by all four donors outscored non-shared clonotypes in generation probability.

The receptor's source is a woman aged 25 to 39 in good health. The sequenced sample was memory CD4+ T cells sorted from blood. The subset was: CD45RA-negative fraction. The chain couples TRBV7-3 to TRBJ2-5; D may match TRBD1 or TRBD2 (7 bases each). In DNA form, the CDR3 reads TGTGCCAGCAGCCGACAGGGTCGGCGGGAGGAGACCCAGTACTTC. It yields the protein CASSRQGRREETQYF. The full variable domain, completed using reference TRBV7-3 and TRBJ2-5, is GAGVSQTPSNKVTEKGKYVELRCDPISGHTALYWYRQSLGQGPEFLIYFQGTGAADDSGLPNDRFFAVRPEGSVSTLKIQRTERGDSAVYLCASSRQGRREETQYFGPGTRLLVL.